This TCR beta chain was sequenced for a study of shared clonotypes between healthy human individuals. In this sample, this clone turned up once. In the sorted-subset replicate PCRs, 200 ng DNA, 25,000 to 35,000 T cell genomes, was used. The repertoire was sequenced with immunoSEQ multiplex PCR; TCRdb's copy has only in-frame clones and lacks some. The top ten clones hold roughly 0.39% of a sample with about 2.4 million clones, approximately 94% of them seen once. With 7 bases removed from V and 7 bases from J, the gap between germline ends came to 17 bases. This CDR3 region has 13 residues. Germline V CDR1 and CDR2: MDHEN, SYDVKM.

V gene TRBV28 combines with J gene TRBJ2-7; D is unclear. The specimen sequenced was naive CD4+ T cells from PBMCs. Subset here: CD45RA+ positively selected. This TCR was sampled from a man aged 18 to 35 in good health. Some clones in this sample may be carry-over from other donors' samples. The CDR3 bases are TGTGCCAGCACCCCCGATAGGACCTGGGAGCAGTACTTC. Its protein product is CASTPDRTWEQYF.